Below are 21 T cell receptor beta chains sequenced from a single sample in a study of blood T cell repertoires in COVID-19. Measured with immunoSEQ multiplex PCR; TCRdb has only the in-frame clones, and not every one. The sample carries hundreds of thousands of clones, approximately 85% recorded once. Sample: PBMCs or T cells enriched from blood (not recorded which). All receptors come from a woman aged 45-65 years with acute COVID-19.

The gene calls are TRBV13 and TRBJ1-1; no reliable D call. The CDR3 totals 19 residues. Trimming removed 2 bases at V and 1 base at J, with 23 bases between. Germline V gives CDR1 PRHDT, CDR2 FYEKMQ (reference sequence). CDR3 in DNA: TGTGCCAGCAGCTTAAGACTACTCGTGAGGGCACAAGGGAACACTGAAGCTTTCTTT. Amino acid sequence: CASSLRLLVRAQGNTEAFF.

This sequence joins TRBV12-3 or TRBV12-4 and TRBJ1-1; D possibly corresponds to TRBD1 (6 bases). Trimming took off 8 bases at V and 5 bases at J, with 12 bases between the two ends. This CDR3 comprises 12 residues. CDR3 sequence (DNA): TGTGCCAGCCGACCGAGGGGGACTGAAGCTTTCTTT. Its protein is CASRPRGTEAFF.

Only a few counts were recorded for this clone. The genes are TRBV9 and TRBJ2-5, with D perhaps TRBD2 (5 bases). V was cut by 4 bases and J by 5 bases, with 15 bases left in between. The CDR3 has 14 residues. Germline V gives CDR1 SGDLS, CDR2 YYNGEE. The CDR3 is CASSSRTGYETQYF. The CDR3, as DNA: TGTGCCAGCAGCTCGAGAACGGGGTATGAGACCCAGTACTTC.

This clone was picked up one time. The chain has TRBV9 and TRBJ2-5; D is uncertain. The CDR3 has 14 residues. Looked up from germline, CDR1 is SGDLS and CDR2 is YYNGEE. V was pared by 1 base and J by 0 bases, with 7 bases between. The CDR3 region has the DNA TGTGCCAGCAGCGTATCCACTGACCAAGAGACCCAGTACTTC. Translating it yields CASSVSTDQETQYF.

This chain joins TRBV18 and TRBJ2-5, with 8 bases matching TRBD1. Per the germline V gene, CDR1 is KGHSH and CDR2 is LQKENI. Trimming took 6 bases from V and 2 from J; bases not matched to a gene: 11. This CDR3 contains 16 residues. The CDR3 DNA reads TGTGCCAGCTCGCCGACAGGGGAAGGGGGTCAAGAGACCCAGTACTTC. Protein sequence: CASSPTGEGGQETQYF. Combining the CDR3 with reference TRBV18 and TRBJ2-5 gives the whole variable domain NAGVMQNPRHLVRRRGQEARLRCSPMKGHSHVYWYRQLPEEGLKFMVYLQKENIIDESGMPKERFSAEFPKEGPSILRIQQVVRGDSAAYFCASSPTGEGGQETQYFGPGTRLLVL.

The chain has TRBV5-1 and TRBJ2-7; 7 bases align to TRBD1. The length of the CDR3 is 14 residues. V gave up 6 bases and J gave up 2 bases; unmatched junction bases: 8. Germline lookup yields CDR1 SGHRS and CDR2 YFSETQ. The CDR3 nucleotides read TGCGCCAGCACCCCCTGGGACAGCGCCTACGAGCAGTACTTC. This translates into CASTPWDSAYEQYF.

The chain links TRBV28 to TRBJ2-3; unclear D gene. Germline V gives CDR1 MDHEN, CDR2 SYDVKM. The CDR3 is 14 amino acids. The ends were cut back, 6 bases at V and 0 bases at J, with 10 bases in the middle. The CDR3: CASSESSSTDTQYF. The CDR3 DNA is TGTGCCAGCAGCGAATCCAGTAGCACAGATACGCAGTATTTT.

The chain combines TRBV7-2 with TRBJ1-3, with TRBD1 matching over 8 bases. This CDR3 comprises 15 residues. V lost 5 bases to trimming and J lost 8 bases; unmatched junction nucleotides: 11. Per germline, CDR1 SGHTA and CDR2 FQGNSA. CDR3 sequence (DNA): TGTGCCAGCAGCCCGCGACAGGGGCTTGGGGACACCATATATTTT. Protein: CASSPRQGLGDTIYF.

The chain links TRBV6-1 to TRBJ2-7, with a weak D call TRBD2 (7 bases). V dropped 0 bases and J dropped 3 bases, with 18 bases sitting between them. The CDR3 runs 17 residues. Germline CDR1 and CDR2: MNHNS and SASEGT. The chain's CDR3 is CASSEAWGGLQGYEQYF. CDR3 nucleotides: TGTGCCAGCAGTGAAGCGTGGGGGGGCCTCCAGGGCTACGAGCAGTACTTC.

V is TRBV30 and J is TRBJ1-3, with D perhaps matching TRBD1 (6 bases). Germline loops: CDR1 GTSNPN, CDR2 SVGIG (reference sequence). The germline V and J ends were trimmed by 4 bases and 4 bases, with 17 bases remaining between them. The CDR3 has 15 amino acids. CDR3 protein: CAWTGQLTLGNTIYF. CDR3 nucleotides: TGTGCCTGGACCGGACAGCTCACGTTGGGAAACACCATATATTTT.

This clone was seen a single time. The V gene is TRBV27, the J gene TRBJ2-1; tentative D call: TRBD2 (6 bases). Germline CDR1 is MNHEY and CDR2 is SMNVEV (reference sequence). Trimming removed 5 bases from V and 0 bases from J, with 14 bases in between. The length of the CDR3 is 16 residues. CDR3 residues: CASSQGLLRSYNEQFF. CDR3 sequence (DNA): TGTGCCAGCAGTCAGGGACTCCTGCGCTCCTACAATGAGCAGTTCTTC.

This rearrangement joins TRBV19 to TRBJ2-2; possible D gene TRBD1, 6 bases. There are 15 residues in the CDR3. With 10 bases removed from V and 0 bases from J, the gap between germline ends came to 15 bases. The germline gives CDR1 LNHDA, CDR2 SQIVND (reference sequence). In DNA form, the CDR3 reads TGTGCCACCCAAGAGGACAGACCGAACACCGGGGAGCTGTTTTTT. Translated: CATQEDRPNTGELFF.

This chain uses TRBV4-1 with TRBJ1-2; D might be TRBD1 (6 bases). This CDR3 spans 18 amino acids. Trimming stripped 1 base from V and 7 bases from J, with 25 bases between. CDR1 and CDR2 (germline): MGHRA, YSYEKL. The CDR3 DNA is TGCGCCAGCAGCCAAGTGATACGGCGCAGGGGCGAAGGAGGTGGCTACACCTTC. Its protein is CASSQVIRRRGEGGGYTF.

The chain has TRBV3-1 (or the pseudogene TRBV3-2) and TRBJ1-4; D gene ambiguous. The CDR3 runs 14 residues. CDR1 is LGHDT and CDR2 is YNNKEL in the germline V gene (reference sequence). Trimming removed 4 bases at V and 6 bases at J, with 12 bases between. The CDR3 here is CASSRGVGHEKLFF. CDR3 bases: TGTGCCAGCAGCCGCGGGGTCGGACATGAAAAACTGTTTTTT.

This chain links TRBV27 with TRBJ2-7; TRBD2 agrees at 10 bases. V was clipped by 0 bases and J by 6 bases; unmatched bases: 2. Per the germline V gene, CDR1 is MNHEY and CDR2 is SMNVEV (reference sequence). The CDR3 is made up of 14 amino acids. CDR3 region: CASSLSRLAGEQYF. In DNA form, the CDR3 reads TGTGCCAGCAGTTTATCTAGACTAGCGGGCGAGCAGTACTTC.

The CDR3 DNA reads as TGCGCCAGCAGCCTTAGCTCCTACGAGCAGTACTTC. It specifies CASSLSSYEQYF. V gene TRBV5-1 combines with J gene TRBJ2-7, with unresolved D. CDR1 is SGHRS, CDR2 YFSETQ, per germline. CDR3 size: 12 residues. Trimming removed 4 bases from V and 0 bases from J, with 5 bases in between.

CDR3 DNA: TGTGCCAGCAGCTTAAGACCCCTAGAAGCAGATACGCAGTATTTT. This gives the protein CASSLRPLEADTQYF. The chain employs TRBV11-2 and TRBJ2-3; D uncertain. V was trimmed by 2 bases and J by 4 bases, leaving 13 bases between them. This CDR3 region has 15 residues. Looked up from germline, CDR1 is SGHAT and CDR2 is FQNNGV. The whole variable domain, remainder taken from reference TRBV11-2 and TRBJ2-3, is EAGVAQSPRYKIIEKRQSVAFWCNPISGHATLYWYQQILGQGPKLLIQFQNNGVVDDSQLPKDRFSAERLKGVDSTLKIQPAKLEDSAVYLCASSLRPLEADTQYFGPGTRLTVL.

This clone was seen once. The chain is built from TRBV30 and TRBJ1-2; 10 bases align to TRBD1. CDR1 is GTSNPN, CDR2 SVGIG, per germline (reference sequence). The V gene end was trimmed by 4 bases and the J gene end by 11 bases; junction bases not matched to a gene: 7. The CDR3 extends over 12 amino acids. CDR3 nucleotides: TGTGCCTGGAACCGGGACAGGGGAGGATACACCTTC. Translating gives CAWNRDRGGYTF. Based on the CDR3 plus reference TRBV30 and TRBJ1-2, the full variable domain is SQTIHQWPATLVQPVGSPLSLECTVEGTSNPNLYWYRQAAGRGLQLLFYSVGIGQISSEVPQNLSASRPQDRQFILSSKKLLLSDSGFYLCAWNRDRGGYTFGSGTRLTVV.

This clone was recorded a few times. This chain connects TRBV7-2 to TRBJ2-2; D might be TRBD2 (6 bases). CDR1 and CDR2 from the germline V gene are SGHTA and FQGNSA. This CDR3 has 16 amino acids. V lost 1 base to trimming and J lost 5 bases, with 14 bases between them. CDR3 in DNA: TGTGCCAGCAGCTTAGTCAGGCAGGGAGGAACCGGGGAGCTGTTTTTT. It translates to CASSLVRQGGTGELFF.

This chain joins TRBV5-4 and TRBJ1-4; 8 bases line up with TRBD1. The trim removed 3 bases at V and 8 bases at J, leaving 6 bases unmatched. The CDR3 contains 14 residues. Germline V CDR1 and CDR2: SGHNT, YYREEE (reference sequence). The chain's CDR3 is CASSWGTGGEKLFF. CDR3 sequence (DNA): TGTGCCAGCAGCTGGGGGACAGGAGGCGAAAAACTGTTTTTT.

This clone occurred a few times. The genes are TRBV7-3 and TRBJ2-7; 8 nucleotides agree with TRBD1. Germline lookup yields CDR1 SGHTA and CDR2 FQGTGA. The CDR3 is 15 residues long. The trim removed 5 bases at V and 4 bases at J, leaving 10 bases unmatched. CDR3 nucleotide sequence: TGTGCCAGCAGCAAGTTAGACAGGGGAAAGTACGAGCAGTACTTC. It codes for CASSKLDRGKYEQYF.